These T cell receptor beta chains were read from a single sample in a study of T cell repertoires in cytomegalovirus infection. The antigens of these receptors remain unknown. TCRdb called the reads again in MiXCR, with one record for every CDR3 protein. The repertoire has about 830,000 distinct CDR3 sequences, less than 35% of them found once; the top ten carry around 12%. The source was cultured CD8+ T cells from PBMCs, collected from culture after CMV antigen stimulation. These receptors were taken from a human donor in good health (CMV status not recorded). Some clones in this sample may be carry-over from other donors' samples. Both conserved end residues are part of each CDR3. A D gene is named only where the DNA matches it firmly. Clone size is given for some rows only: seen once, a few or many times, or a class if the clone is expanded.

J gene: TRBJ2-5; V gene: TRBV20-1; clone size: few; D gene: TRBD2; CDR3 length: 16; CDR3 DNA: TGCAGTGCCCGGACTAGCGGGGGACCTTACCAAGAGACCCAGTACTTC; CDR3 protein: CSARTSGGPYQETQYF
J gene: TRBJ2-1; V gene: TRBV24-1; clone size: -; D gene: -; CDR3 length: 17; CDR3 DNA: TGTGCCACCAGGTCAGGATCAACAGCGAGCTCCTACAATGAGCAGTTCTTC; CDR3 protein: CATRSGSTASSYNEQFF
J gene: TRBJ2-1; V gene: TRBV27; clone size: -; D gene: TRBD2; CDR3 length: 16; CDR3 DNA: TGTGCCAGCAGCTCGCTCGGACTAGCGGGGGGGGGTGAGCAGTTCTTC; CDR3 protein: CASSSLGLAGGGEQFF
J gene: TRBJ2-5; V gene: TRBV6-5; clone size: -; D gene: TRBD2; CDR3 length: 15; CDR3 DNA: TGTGCCAGCAGCTCTCTAGCGGGGGGCGCTGAGACCCAGTACTTC; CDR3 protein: CASSSLAGGAETQYF
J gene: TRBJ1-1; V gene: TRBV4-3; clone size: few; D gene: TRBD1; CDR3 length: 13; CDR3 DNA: TGCGCCAGCAGACAGGGGAAGAAGACTGAAGCTTTCTTT; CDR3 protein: CASRQGKKTEAFF
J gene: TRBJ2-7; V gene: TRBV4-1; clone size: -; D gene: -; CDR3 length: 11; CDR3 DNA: TGCGCCAGCGGCTCCCCCTACGAGCAGTACTTC; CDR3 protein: CASGSPYEQYF
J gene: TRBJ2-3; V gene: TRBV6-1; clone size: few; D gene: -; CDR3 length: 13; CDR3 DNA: TGTGCCAGCAGACCCGACAGTCCAGATACGCAGTATTTT; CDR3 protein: CASRPDSPDTQYF
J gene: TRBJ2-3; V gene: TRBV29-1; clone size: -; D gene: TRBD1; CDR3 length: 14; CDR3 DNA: TGCAGCGTTGACTCAGGGGGCCGATTAGATACGCAGTATTTT; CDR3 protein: CSVDSGGRLDTQYF
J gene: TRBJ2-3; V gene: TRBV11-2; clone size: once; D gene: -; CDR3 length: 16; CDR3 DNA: TGTGCCAGCAGCTTGAGCGGTGGGGGGGCCTCAGATACGCAGTATTTT; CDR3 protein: CASSLSGGGASDTQYF
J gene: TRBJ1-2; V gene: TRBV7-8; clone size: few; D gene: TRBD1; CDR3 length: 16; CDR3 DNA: TGTGCCAGCAGCTTAGGAGCAGGGGGAGGATTCGATGGCTACACCTTC; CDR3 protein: CASSLGAGGGFDGYTF
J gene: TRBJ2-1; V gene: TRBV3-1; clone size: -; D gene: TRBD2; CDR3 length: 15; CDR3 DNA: TGTGCCAGCAGCCAAACTAGCGGTATATCCAATGAGCAGTTCTTC; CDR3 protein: CASSQTSGISNEQFF
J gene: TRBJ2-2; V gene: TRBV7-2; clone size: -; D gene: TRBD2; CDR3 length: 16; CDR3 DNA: TGTGCCAGCAGCTTGGGACTACTGGTAGACACCGGGGAGCTGTTTTTT; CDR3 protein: CASSLGLLVDTGELFF
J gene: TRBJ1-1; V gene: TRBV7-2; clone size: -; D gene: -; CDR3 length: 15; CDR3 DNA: TGTGCCAGCAGCCAAACCGGGTACAGCGGGACTGAAGCTTTCTTT; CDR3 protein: CASSQTGYSGTEAFF
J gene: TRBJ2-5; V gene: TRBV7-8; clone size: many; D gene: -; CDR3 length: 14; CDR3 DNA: TGTGCCAGCAGCCCGGACTTGTACCAAGAGACCCAGTACTTC; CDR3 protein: CASSPDLYQETQYF
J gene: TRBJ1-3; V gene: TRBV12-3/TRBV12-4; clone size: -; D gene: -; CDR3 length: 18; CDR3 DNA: TGTGCCAGCAGTTTAGGGACAGATTTACTGAGCTCTGGAAACACCATATATTTT; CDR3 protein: CASSLGTDLLSSGNTIYF
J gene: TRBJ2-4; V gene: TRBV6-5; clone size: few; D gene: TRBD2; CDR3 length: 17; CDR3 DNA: TGTGCCAGCAGTTCCCACTCCCCGTTAGCGGGGGAGAGCATTCAGTACTTC; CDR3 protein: CASSSHSPLAGESIQYF
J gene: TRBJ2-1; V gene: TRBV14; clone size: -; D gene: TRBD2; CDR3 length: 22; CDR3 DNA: TGTGCCAGCAGCCAAGATCTTGGTTTAGCGGGGGAATTACCTAGCCTCTACAATGAGCAGTTCTTC; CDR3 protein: CASSQDLGLAGELPSLYNEQFF
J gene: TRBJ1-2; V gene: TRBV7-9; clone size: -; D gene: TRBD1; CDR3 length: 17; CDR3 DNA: TGTGCCAGCAGCCAAAGCCCTCGACAGGGACCGCTCTATGGCTACACCTTC; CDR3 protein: CASSQSPRQGPLYGYTF
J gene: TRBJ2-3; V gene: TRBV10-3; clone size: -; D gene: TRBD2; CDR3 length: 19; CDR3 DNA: TGTGCCATCAGTGACCCCTTGAGGACTAGCGGGGGACGCACAGATACGCAGTATTTT; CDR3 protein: CAISDPLRTSGGRTDTQYF
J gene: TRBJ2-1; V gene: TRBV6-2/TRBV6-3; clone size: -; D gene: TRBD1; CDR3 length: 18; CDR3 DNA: TGTGCCAGCAGTTATGTCCCGGGACAGGGCCGTTCCTACAATGAGCAGTTCTTC; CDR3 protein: CASSYVPGQGRSYNEQFF
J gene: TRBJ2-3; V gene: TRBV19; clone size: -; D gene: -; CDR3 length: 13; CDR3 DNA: TGTGCCAGTAATGAGCAGGGCACAGATACGCAGTATTTT; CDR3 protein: CASNEQGTDTQYF
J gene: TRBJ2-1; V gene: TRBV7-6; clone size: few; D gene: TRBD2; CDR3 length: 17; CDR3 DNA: TGTGCCAGCAGCAATCCCAAAACTAGCGGGGGGAACAATGAGCAGTTCTTC; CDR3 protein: CASSNPKTSGGNNEQFF
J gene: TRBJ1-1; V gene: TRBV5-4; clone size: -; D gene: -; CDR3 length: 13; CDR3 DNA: TGTGCCAGCAGCCTGCTTGGGGCGTTAGGAGCTTTCTTT; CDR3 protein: CASSLLGALGAFF
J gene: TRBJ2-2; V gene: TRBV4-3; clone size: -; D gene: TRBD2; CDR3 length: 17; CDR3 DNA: TGCGCCAGCAGCCAAGAGTTAGCGGGGGGCCATACCGGGGAGCTGTTTTTT; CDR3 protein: CASSQELAGGHTGELFF
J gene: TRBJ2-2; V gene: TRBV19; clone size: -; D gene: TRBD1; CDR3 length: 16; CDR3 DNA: TGTGCCATTGTAGTTGGGACAGGGAATAACGCCGGGGAGCTGTTTTTT; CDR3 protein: CAIVVGTGNNAGELFF
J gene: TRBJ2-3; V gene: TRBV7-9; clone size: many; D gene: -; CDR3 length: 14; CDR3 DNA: TGTGCCAGCAGCTTGTTAGCGGGCACAGATACGCAGTATTTT; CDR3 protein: CASSLLAGTDTQYF
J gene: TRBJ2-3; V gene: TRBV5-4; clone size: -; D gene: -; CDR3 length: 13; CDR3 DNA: TGTGCCAGCAGCTTAGGACCCTCCGGTACGCAGTATTTT; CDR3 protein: CASSLGPSGTQYF
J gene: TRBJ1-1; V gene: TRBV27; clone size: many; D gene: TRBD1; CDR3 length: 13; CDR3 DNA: TGTGCCAGCAGTGGGACAGAAAACACTGAAGCTTTCTTT; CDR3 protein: CASSGTENTEAFF
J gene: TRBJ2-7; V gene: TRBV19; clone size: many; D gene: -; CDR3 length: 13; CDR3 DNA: TGTGCCAGTAGCCCGCGCGGGGGCGACGAGCAGTACTTC; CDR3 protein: CASSPRGGDEQYF
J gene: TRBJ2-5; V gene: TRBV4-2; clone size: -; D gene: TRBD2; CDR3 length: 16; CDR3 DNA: TGTGCCAGCAGCCAAGAAGTTGACGGGGGGGTGGAGACCCAGTACTTC; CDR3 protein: CASSQEVDGGVETQYF
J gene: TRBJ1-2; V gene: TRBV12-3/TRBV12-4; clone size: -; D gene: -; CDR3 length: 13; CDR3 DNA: TGTGCCAGCACCCCGGGGGGTGCGGGTGGCTACACCTTC; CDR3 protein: CASTPGGAGGYTF
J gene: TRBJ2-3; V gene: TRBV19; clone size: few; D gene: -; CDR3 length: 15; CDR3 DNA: TGTGCCAGTAGTATGGGTACGTCTAGCACAGATACGCAGTATTTT; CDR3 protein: CASSMGTSSTDTQYF
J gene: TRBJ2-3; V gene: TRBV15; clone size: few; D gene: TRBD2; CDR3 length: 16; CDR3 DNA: TGTGCCACCAGCAGACTCCCTCCAACTAGCGGAGATACGCAGTATTTT; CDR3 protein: CATSRLPPTSGDTQYF
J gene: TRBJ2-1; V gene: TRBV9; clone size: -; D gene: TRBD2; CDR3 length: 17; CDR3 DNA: TGTGCCAGCAGCTCCCCACTAGCGGGGGACCCCTACAATGAGCAGTTCTTC; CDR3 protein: CASSSPLAGDPYNEQFF
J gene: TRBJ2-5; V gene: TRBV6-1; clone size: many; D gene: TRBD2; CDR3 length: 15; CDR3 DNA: TGTGCCAGCAAGGTAGCGGGGGGCCACCAAGAGACCCAGTACTTC; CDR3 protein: CASKVAGGHQETQYF
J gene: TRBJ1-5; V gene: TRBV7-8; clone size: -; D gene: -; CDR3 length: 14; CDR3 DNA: TGTGCCAGCAGCTTAGAGGCAGGAGCCATGGCCCAGCATTTT; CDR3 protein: CASSLEAGAMAQHF
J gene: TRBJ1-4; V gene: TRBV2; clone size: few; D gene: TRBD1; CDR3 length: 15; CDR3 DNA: TGTGCCAGCAGTCCTACCGGGACAGTTAATGAAAAACTGTTTTTT; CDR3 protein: CASSPTGTVNEKLFF
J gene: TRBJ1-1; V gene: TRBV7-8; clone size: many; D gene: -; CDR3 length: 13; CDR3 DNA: TGTGCCAGCAGCTTAGTGGGTAGAACTGAAGCTTTCTTT; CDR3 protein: CASSLVGRTEAFF
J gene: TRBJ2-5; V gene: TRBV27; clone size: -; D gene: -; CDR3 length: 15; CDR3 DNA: TGTGCCAGCAGTTCCTATTCTGACAGACAAGAGACCCAGTACTTC; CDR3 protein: CASSSYSDRQETQYF
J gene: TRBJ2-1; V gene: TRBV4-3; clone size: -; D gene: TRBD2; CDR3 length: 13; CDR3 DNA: TGCGCCAGCAGGGGCGGGGGGCCTAATGAGCAGTTCTTC; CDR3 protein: CASRGGGPNEQFF
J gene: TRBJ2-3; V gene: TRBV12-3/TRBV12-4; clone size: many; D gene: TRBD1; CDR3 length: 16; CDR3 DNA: TGTGCCAGCAGGATAGGGGACAGGGGGCACCGCGGTACGCAGTATTTT; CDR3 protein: CASRIGDRGHRGTQYF
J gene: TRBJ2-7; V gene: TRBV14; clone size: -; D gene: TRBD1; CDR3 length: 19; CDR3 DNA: TGTGCCAGCAGCCAACGAATTCCGTCGGACAGGGGGAACTCCTACGAGCAGTACTTC; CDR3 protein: CASSQRIPSDRGNSYEQYF
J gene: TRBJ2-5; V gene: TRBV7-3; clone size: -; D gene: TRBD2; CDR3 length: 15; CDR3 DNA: TGTGTCAGCAGCTTTAGCGGGGGGTTAGGAGAGACCCAGTACTTC; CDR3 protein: CVSSFSGGLGETQYF
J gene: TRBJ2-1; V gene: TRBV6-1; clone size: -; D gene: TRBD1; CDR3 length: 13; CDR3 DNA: TGTGCCAGCAGTCGGGACAGCCGGAATGAGCAGTTCTTC; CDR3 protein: CASSRDSRNEQFF
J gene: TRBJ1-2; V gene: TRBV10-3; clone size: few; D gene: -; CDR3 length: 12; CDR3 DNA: TGTGCCATCGGGGGCCTGGAGGATGGCTACACCTTC; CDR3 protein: CAIGGLEDGYTF
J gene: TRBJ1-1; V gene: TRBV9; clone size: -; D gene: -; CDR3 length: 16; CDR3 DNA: TGTGCCAGCAGCGACGACATTGGAGACATGAACACTGAAGCTTTCTTT; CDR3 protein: CASSDDIGDMNTEAFF
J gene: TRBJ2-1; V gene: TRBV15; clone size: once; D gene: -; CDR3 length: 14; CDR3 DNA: TGTGCCACCAGAAGTCGGACAGAATACAATGAGCAGTTCTTC; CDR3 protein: CATRSRTEYNEQFF
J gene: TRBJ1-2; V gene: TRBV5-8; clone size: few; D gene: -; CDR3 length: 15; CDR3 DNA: TGTGCCAGCAGCTGGAATCGGCAGAGTAACTATGGCTACACCTTC; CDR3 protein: CASSWNRQSNYGYTF
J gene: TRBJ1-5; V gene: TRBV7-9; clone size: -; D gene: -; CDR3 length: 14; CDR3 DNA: TGTGCCAGCAGCGGCGCGGGCATCAATCAGCCCCAGCATTTT; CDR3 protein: CASSGAGINQPQHF